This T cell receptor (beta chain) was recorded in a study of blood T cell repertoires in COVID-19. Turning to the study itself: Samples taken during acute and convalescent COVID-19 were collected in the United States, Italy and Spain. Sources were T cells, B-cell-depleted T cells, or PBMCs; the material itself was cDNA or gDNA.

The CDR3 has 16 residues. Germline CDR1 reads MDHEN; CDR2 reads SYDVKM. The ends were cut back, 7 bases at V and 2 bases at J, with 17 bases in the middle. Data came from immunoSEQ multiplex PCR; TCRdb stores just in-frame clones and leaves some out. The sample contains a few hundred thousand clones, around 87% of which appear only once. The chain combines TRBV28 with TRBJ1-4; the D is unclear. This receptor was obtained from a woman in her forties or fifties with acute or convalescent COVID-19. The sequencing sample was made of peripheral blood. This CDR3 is CASKAGWKETNEKLFF. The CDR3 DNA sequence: TGTGCCAGCAAGGCCGGTTGGAAGGAGACTAATGAAAAACTGTTTTTT.